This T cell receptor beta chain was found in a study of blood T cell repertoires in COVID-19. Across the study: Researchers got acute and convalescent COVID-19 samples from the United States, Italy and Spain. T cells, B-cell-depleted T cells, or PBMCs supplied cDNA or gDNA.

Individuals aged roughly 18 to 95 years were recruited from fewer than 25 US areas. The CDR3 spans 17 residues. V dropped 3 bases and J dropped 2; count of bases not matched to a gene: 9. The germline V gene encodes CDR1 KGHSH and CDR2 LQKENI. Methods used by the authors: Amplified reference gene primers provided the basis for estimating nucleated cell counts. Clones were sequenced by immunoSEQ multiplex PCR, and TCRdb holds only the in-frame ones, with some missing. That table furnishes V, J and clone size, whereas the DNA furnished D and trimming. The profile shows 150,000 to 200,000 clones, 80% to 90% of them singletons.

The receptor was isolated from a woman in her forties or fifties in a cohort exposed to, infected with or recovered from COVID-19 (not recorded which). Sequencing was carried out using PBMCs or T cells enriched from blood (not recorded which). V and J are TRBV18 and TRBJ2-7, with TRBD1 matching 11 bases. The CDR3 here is CASSPNFPGQGAYEQYF. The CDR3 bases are TGTGCCAGCTCACCGAACTTTCCGGGACAGGGGGCCTACGAGCAGTACTTC.